A selection of T cell receptor beta chains follows, all from one sample in a study of blood T cell repertoires in COVID-19. Here immunoSEQ multiplex PCR was the method, and the copy in TCRdb shows in-frame clones only, minus some. The sample records roughly 280,000 clones, about nine tenths being singletons. Sequenced: peripheral blood. These receptors came from a woman aged 30 to 39 with COVID-19, enrolled during active disease. The CDR3 runs from the conserved cysteine through the conserved F or W. Fields, in order: D gene, clone size, V gene, CDR3 length, J gene, CDR3 DNA, CDR3 protein. A D gene is named only where the DNA matches it firmly. Part of the rows lack a size; the others show once, few, many or a class for expanded clones.

D: TRBD1; size: once; V: TRBV6-5; length: 14; J: TRBJ2-3; DNA: TGTGCCAGCACTAGACAGGGGGGCACAGATACGCAGTATTTT; CDR3: CASTRQGGTDTQYF
D: -; size: -; V: TRBV7-6; length: 15; J: TRBJ2-1; DNA: TGTGCCAGCAGCACAAGTGCCCGGGTCGATGGTGAGCAGTTCTTC; CDR3: CASSTSARVDGEQFF
D: TRBD2; size: -; V: TRBV7-3; length: 15; J: TRBJ2-1; DNA: TGTGCCAGCAGCTTGCGGCTAGCGGGAGCCAATGAGCAGTTCTTC; CDR3: CASSLRLAGANEQFF
D: -; size: -; V: TRBV3-1/TRBV3-2; length: 15; J: TRBJ1-2; DNA: TGTGCCAGCAGCCAAAGGACCAGGGCTGACTATGGCTACACCTTC; CDR3: CASSQRTRADYGYTF
D: -; size: -; V: TRBV20-1; length: 13; J: TRBJ1-1; DNA: TGCAGTGCTAGTTTGCAGGGCACCACTGAAGCTTTCTTT; CDR3: CSASLQGTTEAFF
D: -; size: -; V: TRBV3-1/TRBV3-2; length: 12; J: TRBJ1-2; DNA: TGTGCCAGCCGCGGGGAACTTTATGGCTACACCTTC; CDR3: CASRGELYGYTF
D: -; size: -; V: TRBV30; length: 14; J: TRBJ2-7; DNA: TGTGCCTGGACTGGGAGCGAGTTCTCCTACGAGCAGTACTTC; CDR3: CAWTGSEFSYEQYF
D: -; size: once; V: TRBV5-1; length: 15; J: TRBJ2-6; DNA: TGCGCCAGCAGCAACAGTTCAGTTGGGGCCAACGTCCTGACTTTC; CDR3: CASSNSSVGANVLTF
D: -; size: -; V: TRBV5-1; length: 13; J: TRBJ2-1; DNA: TGCGCCAGCAGCACCCCCCCACGGGAAGAGCAGTTCTTC; CDR3: CASSTPPREEQFF
D: TRBD2; size: -; V: TRBV20-1; length: 13; J: TRBJ2-5; DNA: TGCAGTGCTAGTCCCCGGGAGGATGAGACCCAGTACTTC; CDR3: CSASPREDETQYF
D: -; size: -; V: TRBV11-2; length: 17; J: TRBJ2-1; DNA: TGTGCCAGCAGCACTACTGCATTAGGTAGCTCCTACAATGAGCAGTTCTTC; CDR3: CASSTTALGSSYNEQFF
D: -; size: -; V: TRBV5-1; length: 15; J: TRBJ1-1; DNA: TGCGCCAGCAGCTTGGGTAGGGGCAGGAACACTGAAGCTTTCTTT; CDR3: CASSLGRGRNTEAFF
D: TRBD2; size: -; V: TRBV28; length: 14; J: TRBJ2-7; DNA: TGTGCCAGCGGGTGGGGCGGGAGCTCCTACGAGCAGTACTTC; CDR3: CASGWGGSSYEQYF
D: -; size: -; V: TRBV4-3; length: 16; J: TRBJ2-3; DNA: TGCGCCAGCAGCCAAGATCTAGCGAGGGGCACAGATACGCAGTATTTT; CDR3: CASSQDLARGTDTQYF
D: -; size: -; V: TRBV5-5; length: 15; J: TRBJ2-3; DNA: TGTGCCAGCAGCACGGACAGCTGGACGGCAGATACGCAGTATTTT; CDR3: CASSTDSWTADTQYF
D: TRBD1; size: many; V: TRBV27; length: 15; J: TRBJ1-5; DNA: TGTGCCAGCAGATTAAGGGGACAGGCTGATCAGCCCCAGCATTTT; CDR3: CASRLRGQADQPQHF
D: TRBD2; size: -; V: TRBV14; length: 17; J: TRBJ2-1; DNA: TGTGCCAGCAGCCAAGGGGCTAGCGGGAGGCACTACAATGAGCAGTTCTTC; CDR3: CASSQGASGRHYNEQFF
D: TRBD2; size: -; V: TRBV4-2; length: 16; J: TRBJ2-3; DNA: TGTGCCAGCACCTCCGGGACTAGGACCACCACAGATACGCAGTATTTT; CDR3: CASTSGTRTTTDTQYF
D: -; size: -; V: TRBV5-1; length: 12; J: TRBJ2-7; DNA: TGCGCCAGCAGCTGGGACATGGGGGAGCAGTACTTC; CDR3: CASSWDMGEQYF
D: -; size: -; V: TRBV24-1; length: 13; J: TRBJ1-5; DNA: TGTGCCACCAGTGACAGGCGGGATCAGCCCCAGCATTTT; CDR3: CATSDRRDQPQHF
D: TRBD1; size: -; V: TRBV5-6; length: 15; J: TRBJ1-5; DNA: TGTGCCAGCAGCTCGGACAGGGTTGGCAATCAGCCCCAGCATTTT; CDR3: CASSSDRVGNQPQHF
D: -; size: -; V: TRBV6-5; length: 13; J: TRBJ1-1; DNA: TGTGCCAGCAGGTACAGCACGAACACTGAAGCTTTCTTT; CDR3: CASRYSTNTEAFF
D: TRBD1; size: -; V: TRBV2; length: 13; J: TRBJ1-6; DNA: TGTGCCAGCAGCGGGACAGCCAATTCACCCCTCCACTTT; CDR3: CASSGTANSPLHF
D: -; size: -; V: TRBV14; length: 13; J: TRBJ1-1; DNA: TGTGCCAGCAGCCAAGGAGCCTACCTCGGAGCTTTCTTT; CDR3: CASSQGAYLGAFF
D: TRBD1; size: -; V: TRBV12-3/TRBV12-4; length: 13; J: TRBJ1-1; DNA: TGTGCCAGCAGTCTTACAGGGGCCACTGAAGCTTTCTTT; CDR3: CASSLTGATEAFF
D: -; size: few; V: TRBV30; length: 11; J: TRBJ2-7; DNA: TGTGCCTGGACCAAGGGAGGCGAGCAGTACTTC; CDR3: CAWTKGGEQYF
D: TRBD1; size: -; V: TRBV24-1; length: 17; J: TRBJ2-2; DNA: TGTGCCACCAGTGTCGCGGGACAGGGGGCGAAGACCGGGGAGCTGTTTTTT; CDR3: CATSVAGQGAKTGELFF
D: -; size: -; V: TRBV9; length: 13; J: TRBJ2-3; DNA: TGTGCCAGCAGCGTAGTGAGTACAGATACGCAGTATTTT; CDR3: CASSVVSTDTQYF
D: -; size: -; V: TRBV24-1; length: 13; J: TRBJ1-1; DNA: TGTGCCACCGTCGGTCAGGGCGGAGCTGAAGCTTTCTTT; CDR3: CATVGQGGAEAFF
D: TRBD1; size: -; V: TRBV11-2; length: 15; J: TRBJ1-1; DNA: TGTGCCAGCAGCTCCCGGGACAGGGCCCTCGCTGAAGCTTTCTTT; CDR3: CASSSRDRALAEAFF
D: TRBD2; size: -; V: TRBV4-1; length: 15; J: TRBJ2-3; DNA: TGCGCCAGCAGCCAAGACGGGAGGGAAACAGATACGCAGTATTTT; CDR3: CASSQDGRETDTQYF
D: -; size: -; V: TRBV7-6; length: 14; J: TRBJ2-7; DNA: TGTGCCAGCAGCCCACCTGGAGGGGCCTACGAGCAGTACTTC; CDR3: CASSPPGGAYEQYF
D: -; size: -; V: TRBV10-3; length: 13; J: TRBJ2-3; DNA: TGTGCCATCAGTGAAGACAGATCAGATACGCAGTATTTT; CDR3: CAISEDRSDTQYF
D: TRBD1; size: -; V: TRBV19; length: 15; J: TRBJ1-2; DNA: TGTGCCACTGGGCCCCAAGACAGGGTTGGTCGGGGCTACACCTTC; CDR3: CATGPQDRVGRGYTF
D: -; size: -; V: TRBV5-1; length: 15; J: TRBJ2-1; DNA: TGCGCCAGCAGCTCCGACCCTAGCTCCTACAATGAGCAGTTCTTC; CDR3: CASSSDPSSYNEQFF
D: TRBD2; size: -; V: TRBV5-1; length: 16; J: TRBJ2-7; DNA: TGCGCCAGCAGCCACGGACTAGCGGGAGGGAGATACGAGCAGTACTTC; CDR3: CASSHGLAGGRYEQYF
D: -; size: -; V: TRBV4-3; length: 15; J: TRBJ2-2; DNA: TGCGCCAGCAGCCAAGATGGAGGGATAGGCGGGGAGCTGTTTTTT; CDR3: CASSQDGGIGGELFF
D: TRBD2; size: -; V: TRBV7-3; length: 15; J: TRBJ2-2; DNA: TGTGCCAGCAGCTCTAGCGGCACGAACACCGGGGAGCTGTTTTTT; CDR3: CASSSSGTNTGELFF
D: -; size: -; V: TRBV4-1; length: 18; J: TRBJ2-2; DNA: TGCGCCAGCAGCCAAGGGCCAGGTCGGGGTGCGAACACCGGGGAGCTGTTTTTT; CDR3: CASSQGPGRGANTGELFF
D: -; size: -; V: TRBV19; length: 13; J: TRBJ1-1; DNA: TGTGCCAGTAGTATAGTCTTGGGAGACAAAGCTTTCTTT; CDR3: CASSIVLGDKAFF